These 2 T cell receptor beta chains were all obtained from the same sample, sequenced in a study of chemoradiotherapy in HPV16-positive cancers. Sequencing was performed with immunoSEQ multiplex PCR; in TCRdb, only in-frame clones are kept and a portion is missing. The sample contains about 14,000 clones, roughly 79% of which appear only once. Sample collection was performed from a patient who underwent chemoradiotherapy. The source is a human donor with HPV-associated anogenital cancer.

The chain carries TRBV18 and TRBJ2-3; possible D gene TRBD1, 6 bases. The V end lost 5 bases, the J end lost 4 bases, and 16 bases lay between the germline ends. Germline CDR1 and CDR2: KGHSH and LQKENI. The CDR3 sequence is 15 residues long. The DNA for the CDR3 is TGTGCCAGCTCAATGCCTGGACAGTATTCAGATACGCAGTATTTT. It specifies CASSMPGQYSDTQYF.

This chain joins TRBV6-1 and TRBJ2-7, with 10 positions matching TRBD2. The CDR3 contains 14 residues. The junction had 2 bases not matched to a gene; V was cut back by 4 bases and J by 2 bases. Germline V gene lookup returns CDR1 MNHNS and CDR2 SASEGT. The CDR3 nucleotides read TGTGCCAGCAGTGGAGCGGGAGGGGCCTACGAGCAGTACTTC. It yields the protein CASSGAGGAYEQYF.